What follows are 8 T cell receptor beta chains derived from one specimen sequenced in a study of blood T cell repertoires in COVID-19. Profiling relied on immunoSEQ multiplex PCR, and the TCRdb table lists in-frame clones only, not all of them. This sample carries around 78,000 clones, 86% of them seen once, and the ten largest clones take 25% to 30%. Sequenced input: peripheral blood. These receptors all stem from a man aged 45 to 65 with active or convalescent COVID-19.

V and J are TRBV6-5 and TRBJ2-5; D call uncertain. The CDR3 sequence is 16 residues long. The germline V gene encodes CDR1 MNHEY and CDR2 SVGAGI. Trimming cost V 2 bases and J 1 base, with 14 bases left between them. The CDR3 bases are TGTGCCAGCAGTTACGAGTCAACCCTTGTCCAAGAGACCCAGTACTTC. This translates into CASSYESTLVQETQYF.

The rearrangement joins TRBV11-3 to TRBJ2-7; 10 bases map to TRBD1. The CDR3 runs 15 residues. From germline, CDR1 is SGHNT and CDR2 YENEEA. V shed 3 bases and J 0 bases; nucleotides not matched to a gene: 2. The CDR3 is CASSLDRGNSYEQYF. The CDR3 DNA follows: TGTGCCAGCAGCTTGGACAGGGGGAACTCCTACGAGCAGTACTTC.

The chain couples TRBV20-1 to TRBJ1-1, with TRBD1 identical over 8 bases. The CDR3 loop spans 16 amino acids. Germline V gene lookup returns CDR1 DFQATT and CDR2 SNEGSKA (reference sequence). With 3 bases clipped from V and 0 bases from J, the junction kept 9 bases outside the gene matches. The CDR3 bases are TGCAGTGCTAGTCCAGCGACAGGGGCCCTGAACACTGAAGCTTTCTTT. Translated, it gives CSASPATGALNTEAFF.

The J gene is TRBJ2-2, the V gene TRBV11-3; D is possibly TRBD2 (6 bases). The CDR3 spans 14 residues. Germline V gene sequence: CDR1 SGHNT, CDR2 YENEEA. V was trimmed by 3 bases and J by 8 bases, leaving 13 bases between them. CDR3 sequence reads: CASSFIQGGGELFF. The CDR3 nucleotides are TGTGCCAGCAGCTTTATCCAGGGAGGAGGGGAGCTGTTTTTT.

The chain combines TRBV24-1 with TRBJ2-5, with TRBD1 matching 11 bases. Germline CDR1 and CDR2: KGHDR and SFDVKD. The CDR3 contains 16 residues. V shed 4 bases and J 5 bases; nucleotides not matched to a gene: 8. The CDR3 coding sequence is TGTGCCACCAGTGACCGGGGACAGGGGGGATTGGAGACCCAGTACTTC. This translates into CATSDRGQGGLETQYF.

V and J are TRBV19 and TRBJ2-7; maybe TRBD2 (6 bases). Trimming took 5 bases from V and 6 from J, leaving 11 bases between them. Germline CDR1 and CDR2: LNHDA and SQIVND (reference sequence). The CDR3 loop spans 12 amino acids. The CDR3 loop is CASSSGLGEQYF. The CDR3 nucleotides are TGTGCCAGTAGTTCGGGACTCGGCGAGCAGTACTTC.

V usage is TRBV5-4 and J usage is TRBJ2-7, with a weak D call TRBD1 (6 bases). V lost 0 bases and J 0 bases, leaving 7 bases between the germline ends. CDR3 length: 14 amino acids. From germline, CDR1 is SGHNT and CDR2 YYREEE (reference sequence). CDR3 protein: CASSLGTASYEQYF. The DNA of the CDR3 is TGTGCCAGCAGCTTGGGGACAGCCTCCTACGAGCAGTACTTC. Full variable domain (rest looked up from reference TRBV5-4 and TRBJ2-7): ETGVTQSPTHLIKTRGQQVTLRCSSQSGHNTVSWYQQALGQGPQFIFQYYREEENGRGNFPPRFSGLQFPNYSSELNVNALELDDSALYLCASSLGTASYEQYFGPGTRLTVT.

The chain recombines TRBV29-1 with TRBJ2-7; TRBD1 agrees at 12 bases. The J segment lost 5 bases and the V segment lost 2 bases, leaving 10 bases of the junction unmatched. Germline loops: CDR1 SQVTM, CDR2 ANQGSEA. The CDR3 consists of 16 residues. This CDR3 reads CSVEKPGQGAIHEQYF. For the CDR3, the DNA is TGCAGCGTTGAAAAACCGGGACAGGGGGCGATCCACGAGCAGTACTTC.